This T cell receptor (beta chain) was sequenced during a study of early T cells in non-severe SARS-CoV-2 infection. Study context: Investigators sequenced bulk RNA drawn from unsorted whole blood, and chains remained unpaired. Study outcomes and limitations: Clonotype matching in VDJdb favored anti-spike CD8 responses and did not capture private and CD4 specificities.

Trimming took 2 bases from V and 5 from J, leaving 15 bases between them. The germline CDR1 and CDR2 sequences are MNHNY and SVGAGI (reference sequence). The CDR3 has 16 residues. This clonotype has at least ten counts. Antigen: not known. Researchers tagged individual cDNA molecules with unique molecular identifiers. TCRdb fed the 5' RACE reads into MiXCR, producing one record per CDR3 protein. Altogether 25,000 to 35,000 distinct CDR3 sequences are present, more than 4.5% being singletons, with the ten largest covering 9.5% to 14%. Sample: whole blood. The J gene is TRBJ2-2, the V gene TRBV6-6; possible D gene TRBD2, 5 bases. This clonotype originated in an adult who was a healthcare worker with PCR-confirmed SARS-CoV-2 infection or an uninfected control (not recorded which). The CDR3, as DNA: TGTGCCAGCAGTTACGCCCCGGGCCGCGGGACCGGGGAGCTGTTTTTT. Amino acids: CASSYAPGRGTGELFF.